What follows are 3 T cell receptor beta chains derived from one specimen sequenced in a study of blood T cell repertoires in COVID-19. Profiling relied on immunoSEQ multiplex PCR, and the TCRdb table lists in-frame clones only, not all of them. The sample contains around 57,000 clones, roughly 84% of which appear only once. Sequenced sample: peripheral blood. The receptors were sampled from a man in his fifties or sixties with active COVID-19.

This chain uses TRBV24-1 with TRBJ1-3; D perhaps matches TRBD1 (5 bases). This CDR3 has 15 residues. Germline-derived CDR1 and CDR2 are KGHDR and SFDVKD. Trimming removed 5 bases from V and 0 bases from J, with 10 bases in between. CDR3 residues: CATSGPGGSGNTIYF. CDR3 DNA sequence: TGTGCCACCAGTGGCCCCGGGGGCTCTGGAAACACCATATATTTT.

This clone occurred once. This chain uses TRBV7-2 with TRBJ2-1; possible D gene TRBD1, 6 bases. V lost 0 bases to trimming and J lost 9 bases, with 15 bases between them. The CDR3 sequence is 15 residues long. The V gene's germline CDR1 is SGHTA and CDR2 FQGNSA. CDR3: CASSLALGQGLEQFF. The CDR3 region has the DNA TGTGCCAGCAGCTTAGCTTTGGGCCAGGGGCTTGAGCAGTTCTTC.

The genes are TRBV6-5 and TRBJ2-7; D might be TRBD2 (6 bases). Germline V lookup: CDR1 MNHEY, CDR2 SVGAGI. The CDR3 covers 15 residues. V was pared by 4 bases and J by 2 bases, with 15 bases between. The CDR3 coding sequence is TGTGCCAGCAGTTTGACACCGGGGGTAACCTACGAGCAGTACTTC. This encodes CASSLTPGVTYEQYF.